Shown below are 6 T cell receptor beta chains from a single sample sequenced in a study of vaccination effects on CD4 cells after COVID-19. Generated by immunoSEQ multiplex PCR, the TCRdb table keeps only in-frame clones and is missing some. The top ten hold around two fifths of the sample, which has tens of thousands of clones, 74% seen once. ViraFEST used viral peptide pools to expand antigen-specific CD4+ T cells before sequencing. CD4+ T cells were isolated after less than 13 days of culture. The person's infection with SARS-CoV-2, confirmed by PCR, took place between March and December 2020. What these receptors recognize is not known. Sample: CD4+ T cells from PBMCs cultured with a peptide pool, taken before COVID-19 vaccination. The receptors originated from a human donor who had a prior SARS-CoV-2 infection.

V and J are TRBV6-6 and TRBJ1-5; TRBD1 is a possible D gene (5 bases). Trimming stripped 2 bases from V and 8 bases from J, with 13 bases between. CDR3 size: 14 residues. Germline V gives CDR1 MNHNY, CDR2 SVGAGI (reference sequence). Written as DNA, the CDR3 is TGTGCCAGCAGTTACATAACGGGGGGGGAGCCCCAGCATTTT. It is translated as CASSYITGGEPQHF.

This clone was picked up a small number of times. V and J are TRBV5-4 and TRBJ2-2, with 9 nucleotides matching TRBD1. This CDR3 has 15 amino acids. Trimming removed 4 bases from V and 6 bases from J; junction bases left unmatched: 7. Per the germline V gene, CDR1 is SGHNT and CDR2 is YYREEE (reference sequence). CDR3 amino acids: CASSPRTGVAGELFF. The CDR3 DNA is TGTGCCAGCAGCCCGAGGACAGGGGTCGCCGGGGAGCTGTTTTTT.

J is TRBJ2-7 and V is TRBV15; the match to TRBD2 covers 8 bases. CDR1 LNHNV and CDR2 YYDKDF come from the germline V gene (reference sequence). The J segment lost 6 bases and the V segment lost 0 bases, leaving 10 bases of the junction unmatched. This CDR3 has 16 amino acids. The DNA of the CDR3 is TGTGCCACCAGCAGAGACCCCCTAGTCGCGGGGGGCGAGCAGTACTTC. Encoded protein: CATSRDPLVAGGEQYF.

The rearrangement uses TRBV5-8 and TRBJ1-2; D uncertain. The CDR3 runs 17 residues. V lost 4 bases and J lost 1, with 20 bases in between. CDR1 SGHTS and CDR2 YDEGEE come from the germline V gene. CDR3 bases: TGTGCCAGCAGCATGGCATTGGTCACCGGGCTTAACTATGGCTACACCTTC. Translated: CASSMALVTGLNYGYTF.

This chain joins TRBV6-2 or TRBV6-3 and TRBJ2-4; a possible D gene is TRBD2 (5 bases). V lost 4 bases and J 5 bases, leaving 9 bases between the germline ends. The germline V gene encodes CDR1 MNHEY and CDR2 SVGEGT. The length of the CDR3 is 13 residues. This chain's CDR3 is CASSFAGENIQYF. DNA of the CDR3: TGTGCCAGCAGTTTCGCCGGGGAAAACATTCAGTACTTC.

J is TRBJ2-5 and V is TRBV27, with 8 bases identical to TRBD1. Germline V gene sequence: CDR1 MNHEY, CDR2 SMNVEV (reference sequence). The V and J ends lost 5 bases and 7 bases, in that order; junction bases with no gene match: 15. The CDR3 spans 16 residues. CDR3 DNA sequence: TGTGCCAGCAGTCCCAGCCGGGCAGGGGGCGTTGGGACCCAGTACTTC. It is translated as CASSPSRAGGVGTQYF.